This T cell receptor beta chain was profiled in a study of cytomegalovirus exposure and HLA in healthy donors. Study-wide points: Associated with HLA alleles at 0.05 false discovery rate in a later analysis were around 17,000 TCR beta sequences. By a later analysis, the bulk of CMV-associated TCR beta chains appeared HLA-restricted.

Of note for this clone: The antigen remains unidentified.

Use of 60 Vbeta and 13 Jbeta primers characterized the PCR. Assay used: immunoSEQ multiplex PCR; TCRdb lists only in-frame clones, some missing. The table records about 160,000 clones, 82% of them present only once. CDR3 length: 18 amino acids. V lost 0 bases, J lost 0 bases, and 7 bases stayed unmatched. CDR1 LGHNA and CDR2 YNFKEQ come from the germline V gene. Sequencing was carried out using PBMCs. V usage is TRBV4-2 and J usage is TRBJ2-1; the match to TRBD2 covers 8 bases. The clonotype was recovered from a man between 45 and 60 years old in good health and CMV-seropositive. The CDR3 sequence is CASSQDSGLAGSYNEQFF. The CDR3 DNA is TGTGCCAGCAGCCAAGATTCGGGGCTAGCGGGCTCCTACAATGAGCAGTTCTTC.